This TCR beta chain emerged from a study of shared clonotypes between healthy human individuals. Study conclusions and caveats: Sampling included only blood; tissue repertoires likely differ.

V was shortened by 6 bases and J by 7 bases, with 15 bases between the two germline ends. CDR1 SEHNR and CDR2 FQNEAQ come from the germline V gene (reference sequence). The CDR3 consists of 13 residues. This clone has only one observation. Its target is unknown. TCRdb's table, derived via immunoSEQ multiplex PCR, lists solely in-frame clones and lacks some. The table shows millions of clones, with around 96% occurring only once. Cells designated naive CD8 were CD45RO-negative and were positively selected for CCR7, with terminally differentiated effector memory CD45RA+ cells excluded. HIV-negative, healthy adults without recent acute infections or vaccinations were the donors.

The chain links TRBV7-9 to TRBJ1-1; tentatively, D is TRBD1 (5 bases). This sequence was found in a man in his late teens or twenties in good health. Sequencing was performed on naive CD8+ T cells sorted from blood. CDR3 bases: TGTGCCAGCAGTCACAGTGGGGCGGTTGAAGCTTTCTTT. This gives the protein CASSHSGAVEAFF.